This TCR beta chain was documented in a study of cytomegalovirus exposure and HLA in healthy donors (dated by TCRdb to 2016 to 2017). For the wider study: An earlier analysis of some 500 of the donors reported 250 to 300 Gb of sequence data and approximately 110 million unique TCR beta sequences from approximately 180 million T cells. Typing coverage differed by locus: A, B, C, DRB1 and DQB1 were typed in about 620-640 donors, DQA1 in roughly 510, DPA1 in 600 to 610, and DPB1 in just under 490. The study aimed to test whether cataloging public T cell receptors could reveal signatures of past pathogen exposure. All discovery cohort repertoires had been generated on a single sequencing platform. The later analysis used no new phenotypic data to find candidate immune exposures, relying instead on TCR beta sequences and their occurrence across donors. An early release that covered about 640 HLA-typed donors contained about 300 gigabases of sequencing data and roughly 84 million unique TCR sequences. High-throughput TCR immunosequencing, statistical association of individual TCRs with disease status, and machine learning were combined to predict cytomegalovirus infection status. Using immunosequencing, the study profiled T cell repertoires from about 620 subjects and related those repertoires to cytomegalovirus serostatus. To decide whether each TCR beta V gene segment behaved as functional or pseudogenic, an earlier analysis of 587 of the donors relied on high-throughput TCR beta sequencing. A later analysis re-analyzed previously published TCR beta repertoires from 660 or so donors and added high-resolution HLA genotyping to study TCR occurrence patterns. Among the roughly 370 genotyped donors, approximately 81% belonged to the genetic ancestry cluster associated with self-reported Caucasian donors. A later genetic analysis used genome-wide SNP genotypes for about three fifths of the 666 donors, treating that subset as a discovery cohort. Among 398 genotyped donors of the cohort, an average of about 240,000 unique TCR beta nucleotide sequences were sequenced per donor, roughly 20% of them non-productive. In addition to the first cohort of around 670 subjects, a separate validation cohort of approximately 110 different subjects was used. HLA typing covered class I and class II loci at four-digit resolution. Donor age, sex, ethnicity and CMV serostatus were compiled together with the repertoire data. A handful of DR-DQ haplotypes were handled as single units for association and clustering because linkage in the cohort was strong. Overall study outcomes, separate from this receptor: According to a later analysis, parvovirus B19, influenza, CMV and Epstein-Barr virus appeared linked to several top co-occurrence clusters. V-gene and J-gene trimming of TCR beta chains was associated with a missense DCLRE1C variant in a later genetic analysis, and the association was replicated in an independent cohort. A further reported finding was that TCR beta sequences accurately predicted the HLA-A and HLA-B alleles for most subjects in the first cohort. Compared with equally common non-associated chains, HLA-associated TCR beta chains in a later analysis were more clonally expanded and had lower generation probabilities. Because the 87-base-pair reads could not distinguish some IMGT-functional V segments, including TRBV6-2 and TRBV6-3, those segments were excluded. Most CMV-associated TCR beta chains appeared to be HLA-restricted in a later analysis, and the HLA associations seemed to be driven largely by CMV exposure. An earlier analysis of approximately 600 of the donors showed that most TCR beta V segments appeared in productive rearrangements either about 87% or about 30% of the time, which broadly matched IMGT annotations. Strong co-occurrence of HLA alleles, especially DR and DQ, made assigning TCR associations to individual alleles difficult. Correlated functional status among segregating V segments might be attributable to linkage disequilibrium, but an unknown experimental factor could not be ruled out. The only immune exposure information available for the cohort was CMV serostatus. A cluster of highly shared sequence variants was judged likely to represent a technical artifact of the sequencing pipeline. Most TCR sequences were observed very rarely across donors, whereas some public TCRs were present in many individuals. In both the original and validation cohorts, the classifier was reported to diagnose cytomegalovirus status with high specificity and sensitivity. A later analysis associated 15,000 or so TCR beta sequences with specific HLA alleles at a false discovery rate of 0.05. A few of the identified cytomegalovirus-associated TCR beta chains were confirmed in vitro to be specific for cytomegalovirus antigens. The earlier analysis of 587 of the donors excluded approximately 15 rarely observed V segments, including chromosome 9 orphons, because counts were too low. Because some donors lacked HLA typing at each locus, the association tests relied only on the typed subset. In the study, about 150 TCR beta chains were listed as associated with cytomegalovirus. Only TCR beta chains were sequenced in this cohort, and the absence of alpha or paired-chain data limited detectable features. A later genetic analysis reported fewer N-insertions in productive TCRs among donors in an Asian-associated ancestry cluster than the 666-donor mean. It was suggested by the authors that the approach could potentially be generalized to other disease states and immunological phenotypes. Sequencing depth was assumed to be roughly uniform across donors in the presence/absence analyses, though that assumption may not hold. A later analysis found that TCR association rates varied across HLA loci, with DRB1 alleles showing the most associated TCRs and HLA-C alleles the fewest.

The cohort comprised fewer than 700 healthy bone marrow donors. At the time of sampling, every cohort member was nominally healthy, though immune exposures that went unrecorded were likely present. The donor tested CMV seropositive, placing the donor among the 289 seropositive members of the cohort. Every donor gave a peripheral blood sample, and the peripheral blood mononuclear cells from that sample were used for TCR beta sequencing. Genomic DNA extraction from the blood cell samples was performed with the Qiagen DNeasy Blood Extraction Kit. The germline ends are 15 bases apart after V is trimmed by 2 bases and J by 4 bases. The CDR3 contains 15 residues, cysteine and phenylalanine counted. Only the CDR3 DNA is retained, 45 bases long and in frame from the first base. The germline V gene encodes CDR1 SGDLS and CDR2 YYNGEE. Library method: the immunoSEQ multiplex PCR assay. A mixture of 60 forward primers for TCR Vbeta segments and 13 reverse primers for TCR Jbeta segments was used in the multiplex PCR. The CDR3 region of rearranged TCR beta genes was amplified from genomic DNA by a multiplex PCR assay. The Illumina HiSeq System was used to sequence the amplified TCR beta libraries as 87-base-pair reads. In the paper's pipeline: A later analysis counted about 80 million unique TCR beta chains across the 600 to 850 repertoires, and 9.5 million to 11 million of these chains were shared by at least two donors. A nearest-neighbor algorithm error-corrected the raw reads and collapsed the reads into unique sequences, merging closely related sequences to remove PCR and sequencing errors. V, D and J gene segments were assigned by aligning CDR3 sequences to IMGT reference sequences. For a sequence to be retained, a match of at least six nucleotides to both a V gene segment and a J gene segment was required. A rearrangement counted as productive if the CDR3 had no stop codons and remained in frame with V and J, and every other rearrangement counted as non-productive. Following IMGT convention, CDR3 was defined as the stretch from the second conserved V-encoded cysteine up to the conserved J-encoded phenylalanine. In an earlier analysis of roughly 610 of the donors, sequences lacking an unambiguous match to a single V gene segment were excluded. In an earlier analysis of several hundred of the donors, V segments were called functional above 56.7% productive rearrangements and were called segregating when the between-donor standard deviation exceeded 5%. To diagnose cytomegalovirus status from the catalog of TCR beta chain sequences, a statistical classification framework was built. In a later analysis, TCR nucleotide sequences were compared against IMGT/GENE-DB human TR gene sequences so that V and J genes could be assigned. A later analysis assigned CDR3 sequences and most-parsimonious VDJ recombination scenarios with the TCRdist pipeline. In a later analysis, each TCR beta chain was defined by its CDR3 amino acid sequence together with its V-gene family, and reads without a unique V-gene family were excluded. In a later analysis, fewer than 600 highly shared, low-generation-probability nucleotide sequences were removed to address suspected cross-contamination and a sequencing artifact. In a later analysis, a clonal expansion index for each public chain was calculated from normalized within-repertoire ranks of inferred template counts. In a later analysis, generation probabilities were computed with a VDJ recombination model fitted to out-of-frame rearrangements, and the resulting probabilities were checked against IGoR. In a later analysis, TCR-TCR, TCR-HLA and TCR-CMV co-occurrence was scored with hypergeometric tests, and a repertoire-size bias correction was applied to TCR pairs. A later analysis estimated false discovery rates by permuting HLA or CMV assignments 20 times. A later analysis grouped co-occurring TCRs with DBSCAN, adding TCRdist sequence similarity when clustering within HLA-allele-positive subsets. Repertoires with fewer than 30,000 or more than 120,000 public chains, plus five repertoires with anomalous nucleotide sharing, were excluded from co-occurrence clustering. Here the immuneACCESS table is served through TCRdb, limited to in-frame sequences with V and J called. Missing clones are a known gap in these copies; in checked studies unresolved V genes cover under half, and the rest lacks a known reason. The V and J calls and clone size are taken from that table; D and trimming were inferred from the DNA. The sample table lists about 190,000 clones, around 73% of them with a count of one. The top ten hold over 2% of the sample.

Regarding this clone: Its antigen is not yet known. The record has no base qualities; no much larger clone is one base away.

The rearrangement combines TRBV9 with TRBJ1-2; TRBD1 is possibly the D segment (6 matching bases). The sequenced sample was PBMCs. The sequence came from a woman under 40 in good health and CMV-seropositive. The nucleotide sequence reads TGTGCCAGCAGCGTGTCCGGGACACAGGGCTATGGCTACACCTTC. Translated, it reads CASSVSGTQGYGYTF.